The rows below give T cell receptor beta chains drawn from one sample of a study of T cells in Graves' hyperthyroidism and ophthalmopathy. TCRdb re-analysed the multiplex PCR reads in MiXCR, keeping a single row per CDR3 protein. Among under 750,000 distinct CDR3 sequences listed, 18% were seen once. The sequenced sample was blood. The receptors derive from a woman aged 45-65 years with Graves' hyperthyroidism that later progressed to Graves' ophthalmopathy. CDR3s leave out the opening cysteine and the closing phenylalanine or tryptophan.

cdr3_length: 12; v_call: TRBV25-1; cdr3_aa: ASSDPGQIETQY
cdr3_length: 11; v_call: TRBV24-1; cdr3_aa: ATTEKNTGELF
cdr3_length: 12; v_call: TRBV5-1; cdr3_aa: ASSSTGSSNEQF
cdr3_length: 12; v_call: TRBV18; cdr3_aa: ASSPSTASYEQY
cdr3_length: 12; v_call: TRBV9; cdr3_aa: ASSVGAPTDTQY
cdr3_length: 15; v_call: TRBV3-1; cdr3_aa: ASSQSYRDRGSETQY
cdr3_length: 13; v_call: TRBV5-1; cdr3_aa: ATSWGEFSTDTQY
cdr3_length: 12; v_call: TRBV2; cdr3_aa: ASSDSPGSYEQY
cdr3_length: 15; v_call: TRBV18; cdr3_aa: ASSPPGSPLGANVLT
cdr3_length: 12; v_call: TRBV5-1; cdr3_aa: ASSLEGGGFGYT
cdr3_length: 13; v_call: TRBV19; cdr3_aa: ASLWRDKANYGYT
cdr3_length: 12; v_call: TRBV7-9; cdr3_aa: ASSPLRGSGEQF
cdr3_length: 12; v_call: TRBV6-5; cdr3_aa: ASSYSGQVYEQY
cdr3_length: 13; v_call: TRBV3-1; cdr3_aa: ASSQGHRMNTEAF
cdr3_length: 12; v_call: TRBV7-9; cdr3_aa: ASRLAGGTGELF
cdr3_length: 13; v_call: TRBV9; cdr3_aa: ASSVELAPYNEQF
cdr3_length: 10; v_call: TRBV29-1; cdr3_aa: SVAGTVDGYT
cdr3_length: 13; v_call: TRBV5-1; cdr3_aa: ASSLEGEGYTEAF
cdr3_length: 13; v_call: TRBV6-6; cdr3_aa: ASSYRRQAYNEQF
cdr3_length: 12; v_call: TRBV6-1; cdr3_aa: ASKRTGDTGELF
cdr3_length: 12; v_call: TRBV15; cdr3_aa: ATSRDLAKNIQY
cdr3_length: 10; v_call: TRBV12-3/TRBV12-4; cdr3_aa: ASSFPTTEAF
cdr3_length: 13; v_call: TRBV27; cdr3_aa: ASSTTGRAYNEQF
cdr3_length: 13; v_call: TRBV12-3/TRBV12-4; cdr3_aa: ASSFGGLRNQPQH
cdr3_length: 14; v_call: TRBV7-9; cdr3_aa: ASSSGTGIRQETQY
cdr3_length: 16; v_call: TRBV5-1; cdr3_aa: ASSPVAGGPEYGETQY
cdr3_length: 11; v_call: TRBV24-1; cdr3_aa: ATSDNWGTEAF
cdr3_length: 12; v_call: TRBV20-1; cdr3_aa: SASLGAENSPLH
cdr3_length: 13; v_call: TRBV3-1; cdr3_aa: ASSPPGRTRGDQY
cdr3_length: 12; v_call: TRBV6-1; cdr3_aa: ASSEGARSYEQY
cdr3_length: 13; v_call: TRBV3-1; cdr3_aa: ASSRQGSYNSPLH
cdr3_length: 9; v_call: TRBV27; cdr3_aa: ASAWGYEQY
cdr3_length: 14; v_call: TRBV27; cdr3_aa: ASSPIRDRGADTQY
cdr3_length: 8; v_call: TRBV30; cdr3_aa: ALDRAGYT
cdr3_length: 13; v_call: TRBV12-3/TRBV12-4; cdr3_aa: ASSFGGVAYNEQF
cdr3_length: 14; v_call: TRBV7-8; cdr3_aa: ASRLDVGQGLEKLF
cdr3_length: 12; v_call: TRBV7-9; cdr3_aa: ASGANRAGNTIY
cdr3_length: 13; v_call: TRBV6-1; cdr3_aa: ASSEAGTGGYEQY
cdr3_length: 11; v_call: TRBV30; cdr3_aa: AWSKGQNTEAF
cdr3_length: 13; v_call: TRBV5-1; cdr3_aa: ASRWEAGGMNEQF
cdr3_length: 13; v_call: TRBV11-2; cdr3_aa: ASSLAGGYQETQY
cdr3_length: 13; v_call: TRBV25-1; cdr3_aa: ASSESGWREETQY
cdr3_length: 13; v_call: TRBV20-1; cdr3_aa: SAPPGLAGKNEQF
cdr3_length: 11; v_call: TRBV29-1; cdr3_aa: SPGGGPRYGYT
cdr3_length: 15; v_call: TRBV11-2; cdr3_aa: ASSLRPGRNSGNTIY
cdr3_length: 12; v_call: TRBV30; cdr3_aa: AWSTRRSNQPQH
cdr3_length: 13; v_call: TRBV5-1; cdr3_aa: ASSSIEGGIGELF
cdr3_length: 13; v_call: TRBV10-3; cdr3_aa: AISESPGRYTEAF
cdr3_length: 12; v_call: TRBV18; cdr3_aa: ASSLRQEGETQY
cdr3_length: 15; v_call: TRBV11-2; cdr3_aa: ASSLNPDISSYNEQF
cdr3_length: 16; v_call: TRBV30; cdr3_aa: AWRGGAGGMSGVETQY
cdr3_length: 13; v_call: TRBV3-1; cdr3_aa: ASSHPRDFEETQY
cdr3_length: 13; v_call: TRBV7-6; cdr3_aa: ASSLTGQWNTEAF
cdr3_length: 10; v_call: TRBV12-3/TRBV12-4; cdr3_aa: ASSLDRREAF
cdr3_length: 12; v_call: TRBV12-3/TRBV12-4; cdr3_aa: ASSLEGGITEAF